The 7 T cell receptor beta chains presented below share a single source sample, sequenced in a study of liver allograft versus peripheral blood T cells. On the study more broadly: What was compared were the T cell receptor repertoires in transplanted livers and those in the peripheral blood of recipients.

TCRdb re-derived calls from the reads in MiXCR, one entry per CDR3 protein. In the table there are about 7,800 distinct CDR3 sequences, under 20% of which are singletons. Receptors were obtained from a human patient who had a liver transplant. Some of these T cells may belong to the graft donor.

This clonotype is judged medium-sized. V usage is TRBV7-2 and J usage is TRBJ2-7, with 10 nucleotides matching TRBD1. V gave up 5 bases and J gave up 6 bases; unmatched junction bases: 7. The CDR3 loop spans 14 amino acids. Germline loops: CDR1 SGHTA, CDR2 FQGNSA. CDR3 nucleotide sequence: TGTGCCAGCAGCGCCGGGACAGGGGTTGCCGAGCAGTACTTC. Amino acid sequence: CASSAGTGVAEQYF.

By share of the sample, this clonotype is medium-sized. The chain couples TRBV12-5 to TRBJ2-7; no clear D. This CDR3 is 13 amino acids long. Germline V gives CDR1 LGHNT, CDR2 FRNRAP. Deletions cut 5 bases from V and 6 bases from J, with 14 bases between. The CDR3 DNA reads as TGTGCTAGTGGTCCACTTCAGGATAGCGAGCAGTACTTC. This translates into CASGPLQDSEQYF.

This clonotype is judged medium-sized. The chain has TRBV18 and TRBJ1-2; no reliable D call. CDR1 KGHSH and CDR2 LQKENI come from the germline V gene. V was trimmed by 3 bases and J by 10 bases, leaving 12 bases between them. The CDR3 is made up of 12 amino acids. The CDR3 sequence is CASSPAGLIYTF. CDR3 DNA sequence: TGTGCCAGCTCACCTGCAGGACTAATCTACACCTTC. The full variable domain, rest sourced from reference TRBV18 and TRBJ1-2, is NAGVMQNPRHLVRRRGQEARLRCSPMKGHSHVYWYRQLPEEGLKFMVYLQKENIIDESGMPKERFSAEFPKEGPSILRIQQVVRGDSAAYFCASSPAGLIYTFGSGTRLTVV.

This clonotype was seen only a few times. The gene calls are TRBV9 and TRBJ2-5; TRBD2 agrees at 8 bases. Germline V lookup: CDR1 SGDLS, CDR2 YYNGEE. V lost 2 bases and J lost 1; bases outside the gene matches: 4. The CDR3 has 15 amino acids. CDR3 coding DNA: TGTGCCAGCAGCGTGAATAGCGGGGCCCAAGAGACCCAGTACTTC. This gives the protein CASSVNSGAQETQYF.

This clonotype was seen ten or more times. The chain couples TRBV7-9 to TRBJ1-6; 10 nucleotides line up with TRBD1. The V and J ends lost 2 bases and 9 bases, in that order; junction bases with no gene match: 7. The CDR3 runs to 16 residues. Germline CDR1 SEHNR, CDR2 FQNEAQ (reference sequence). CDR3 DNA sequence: TGTGCCAGCAGCTTATGGGTGGGACAGGGGACTTCACCCCTCCACTTT. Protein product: CASSLWVGQGTSPLHF.

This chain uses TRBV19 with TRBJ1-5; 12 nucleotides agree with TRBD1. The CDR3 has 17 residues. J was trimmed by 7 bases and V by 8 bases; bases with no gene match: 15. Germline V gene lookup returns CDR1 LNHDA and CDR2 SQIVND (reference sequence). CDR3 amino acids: CASSNAGTGGLGQPQHF. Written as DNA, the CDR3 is TGTGCCAGTTCCAATGCGGGGACAGGGGGCCTCGGGCAGCCCCAGCATTTT.

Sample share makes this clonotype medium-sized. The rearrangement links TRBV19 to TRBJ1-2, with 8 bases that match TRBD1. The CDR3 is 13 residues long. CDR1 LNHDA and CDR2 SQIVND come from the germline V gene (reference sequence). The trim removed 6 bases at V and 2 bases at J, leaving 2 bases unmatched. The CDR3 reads CASRDRVNYGYTF. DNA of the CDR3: TGTGCCAGTAGGGACAGGGTGAACTATGGCTACACCTTC. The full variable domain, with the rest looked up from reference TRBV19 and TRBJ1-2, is DGGITQSPKYLFRKEGQNVTLSCEQNLNHDAMYWYRQDPGQGLRLIYYSQIVNDFQKGDIAEGYSVSREKKESFPLTVTSAQKNPTAFYLCASRDRVNYGYTFGSGTRLTVV.